This T cell receptor beta chain was captured by sequencing in a study of T cell repertoires in cytomegalovirus infection. About the research overall: Public signatures in TCR beta pointed to CMV infection and matching HLA type. Study results and caveats: HLA-C-restricted CMV clonotypes gave the most frequent clonotype in two of eight donors.

At least ten counts were recorded for this clonotype. The target antigen is unknown. The CDR3 loop spans 15 amino acids. V was clipped by 4 bases and J by 7 bases, with 16 bases between them. The germline gives CDR1 SGHTA, CDR2 FQGNSA. In TCRdb, the reads were re-called with MiXCR into one record per CDR3 protein. The sample includes roughly 990,000 distinct CDR3 sequences, roughly 30% seen only once; the top ten take about 14%. The rearrangement links TRBV7-2 to TRBJ2-2; unclear D gene. Sample: cultured CD8+ T cells from PBMCs, taken from culture after CMV antigen stimulation. This clonotype was obtained from a human donor in good health (CMV status not recorded). Some clones in this sample may be carry-over from other donors' samples. CDR3 bases: TGTGCCAGCAGCTCCCACCGAATGAGTTACGGGGAGCTGTTTTTT. Its translation: CASSSHRMSYGELFF.